This TCR beta chain was observed in a study of blood T cell repertoires in COVID-19. Study at large: Donors in the United States, Italy and Spain gave samples during acute or convalescent COVID-19. Sample material is recorded as cDNA or gDNA derived from T cells, B-cell-depleted T cells, or PBMCs.

Authors' processing steps: Estimated nucleated cell counts came from reference gene primer amplification. Only in-frame clones appear in the TCRdb table, and some are missing; sequencing was by immunoSEQ multiplex PCR. That table supplies the V and J calls and clone size; D and trimming were determined from the DNA. The sample has fewer than 120,000 clones; more than 65% are singletons. The germline CDR1 and CDR2 sequences are GTSNPN and SVGIG (reference sequence). The CDR3 is made up of 13 amino acids. V was trimmed by 4 bases and J by 5 bases, leaving 13 bases between them. The sequence came from a woman older than 75 with acute or convalescent COVID-19. The sequencing sample was made of peripheral blood. The chain recombines TRBV30 with TRBJ2-3, with a possible D match to TRBD1 (5 bases). The CDR3 DNA reads TGTGCCTGGAATTGGGGCCCGTTAGATACGCAGTATTTT. Encoded protein: CAWNWGPLDTQYF.